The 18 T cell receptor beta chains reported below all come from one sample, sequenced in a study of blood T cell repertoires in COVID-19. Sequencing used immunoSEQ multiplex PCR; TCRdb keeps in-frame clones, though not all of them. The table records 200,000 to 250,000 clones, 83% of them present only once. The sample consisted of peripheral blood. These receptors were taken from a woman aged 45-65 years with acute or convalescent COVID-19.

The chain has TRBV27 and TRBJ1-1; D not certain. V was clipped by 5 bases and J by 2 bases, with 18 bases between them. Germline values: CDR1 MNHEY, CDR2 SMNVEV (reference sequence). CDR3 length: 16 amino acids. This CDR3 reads CASSGEHRLLNTEAFF. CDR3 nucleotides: TGTGCCAGCAGTGGAGAACACCGGCTTTTAAACACTGAAGCTTTCTTT.

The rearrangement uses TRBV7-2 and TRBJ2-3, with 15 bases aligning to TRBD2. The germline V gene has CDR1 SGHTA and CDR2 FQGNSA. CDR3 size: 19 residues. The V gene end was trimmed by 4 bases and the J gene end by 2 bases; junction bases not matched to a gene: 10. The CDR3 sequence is CASSSLGLAGGYNTDTQYF. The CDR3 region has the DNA TGTGCCAGCAGCTCCTTGGGACTAGCGGGGGGCTACAACACAGATACGCAGTATTTT.

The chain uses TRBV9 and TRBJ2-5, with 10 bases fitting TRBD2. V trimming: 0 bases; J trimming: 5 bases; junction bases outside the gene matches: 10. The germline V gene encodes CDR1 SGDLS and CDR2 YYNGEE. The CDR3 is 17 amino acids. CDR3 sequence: CASSVGLAGAPFETQYF. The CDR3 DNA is TGTGCCAGCAGCGTAGGTCTAGCGGGGGCTCCTTTTGAGACCCAGTACTTC.

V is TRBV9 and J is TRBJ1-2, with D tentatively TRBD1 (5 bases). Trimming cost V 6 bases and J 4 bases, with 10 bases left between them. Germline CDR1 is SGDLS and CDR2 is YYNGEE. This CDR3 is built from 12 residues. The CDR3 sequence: CASTGRGYGYTF. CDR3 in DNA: TGTGCCAGCACCGGTAGGGGCTATGGCTACACCTTC.

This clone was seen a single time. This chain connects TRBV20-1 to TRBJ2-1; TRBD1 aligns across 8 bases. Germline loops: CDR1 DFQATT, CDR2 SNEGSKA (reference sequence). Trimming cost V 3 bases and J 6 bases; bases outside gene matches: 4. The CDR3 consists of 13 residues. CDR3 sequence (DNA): TGCAGTGCTAGTCAGGGGGCCGGCAATGAGCAGTTCTTC. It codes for CSASQGAGNEQFF.

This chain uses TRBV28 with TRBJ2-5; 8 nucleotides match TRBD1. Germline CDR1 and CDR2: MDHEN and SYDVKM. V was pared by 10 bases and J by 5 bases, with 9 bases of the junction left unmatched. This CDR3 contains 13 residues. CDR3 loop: CATLDRAVETQYF. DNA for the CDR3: TGTGCCACCTTGGACAGGGCGGTGGAGACCCAGTACTTC.

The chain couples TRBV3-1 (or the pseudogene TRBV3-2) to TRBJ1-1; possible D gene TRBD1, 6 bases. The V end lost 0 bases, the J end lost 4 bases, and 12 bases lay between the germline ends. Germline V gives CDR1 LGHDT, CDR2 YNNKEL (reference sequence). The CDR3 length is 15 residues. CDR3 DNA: TGTGCCAGCAGCCAAGATGTAAAAGGGGGCACTGAAGCTTTCTTT. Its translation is CASSQDVKGGTEAFF.

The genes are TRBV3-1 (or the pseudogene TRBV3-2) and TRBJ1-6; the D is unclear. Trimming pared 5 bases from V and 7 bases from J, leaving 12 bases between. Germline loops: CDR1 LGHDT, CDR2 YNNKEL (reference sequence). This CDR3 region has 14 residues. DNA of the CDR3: TGTGCCAGCAGCGTGGCGGGAAAAAATTCACCCCTCCACTTT. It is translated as CASSVAGKNSPLHF.

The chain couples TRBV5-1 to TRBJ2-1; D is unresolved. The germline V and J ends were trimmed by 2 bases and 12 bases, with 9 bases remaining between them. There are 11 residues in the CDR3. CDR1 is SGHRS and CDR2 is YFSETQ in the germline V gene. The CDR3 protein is CASSFLGRQFF. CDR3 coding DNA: TGCGCCAGCAGCTTCCTAGGTCGGCAGTTCTTC.

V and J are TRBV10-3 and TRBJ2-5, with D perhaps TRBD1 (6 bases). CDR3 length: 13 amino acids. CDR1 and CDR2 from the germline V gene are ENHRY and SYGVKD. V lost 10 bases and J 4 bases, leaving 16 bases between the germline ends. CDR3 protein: CATRNRAGETQYF. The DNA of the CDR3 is TGTGCCACGAGGAACAGGGCCGGAGAGACCCAGTACTTC.

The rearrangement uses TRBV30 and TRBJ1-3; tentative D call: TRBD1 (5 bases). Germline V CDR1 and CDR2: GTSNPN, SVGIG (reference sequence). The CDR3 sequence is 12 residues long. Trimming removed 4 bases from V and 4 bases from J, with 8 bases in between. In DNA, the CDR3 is TGTGCCTGGAAGGGGAAAGGAAACACCATATATTTT. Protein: CAWKGKGNTIYF.

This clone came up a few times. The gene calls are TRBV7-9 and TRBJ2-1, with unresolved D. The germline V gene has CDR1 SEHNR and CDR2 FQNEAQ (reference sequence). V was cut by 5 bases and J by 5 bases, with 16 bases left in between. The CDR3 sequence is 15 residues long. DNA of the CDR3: TGTGCCAGCAGCGTCGGCGGAGCTATCCACAATGAGCAGTTCTTC. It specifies CASSVGGAIHNEQFF.

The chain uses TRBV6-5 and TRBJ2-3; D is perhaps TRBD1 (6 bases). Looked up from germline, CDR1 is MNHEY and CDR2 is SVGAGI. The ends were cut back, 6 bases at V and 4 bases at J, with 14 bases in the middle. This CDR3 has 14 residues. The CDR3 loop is CASRFTGSADTQYF. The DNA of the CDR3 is TGTGCCAGCAGGTTTACAGGGAGTGCAGATACGCAGTATTTT.

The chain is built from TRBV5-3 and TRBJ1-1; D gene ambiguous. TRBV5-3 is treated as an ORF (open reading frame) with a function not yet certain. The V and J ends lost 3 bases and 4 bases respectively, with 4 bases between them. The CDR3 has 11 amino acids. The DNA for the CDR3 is TGTGCCAGAAGCTCCTCCACTGAAGCTTTCTTT. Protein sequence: CARSSSTEAFF.

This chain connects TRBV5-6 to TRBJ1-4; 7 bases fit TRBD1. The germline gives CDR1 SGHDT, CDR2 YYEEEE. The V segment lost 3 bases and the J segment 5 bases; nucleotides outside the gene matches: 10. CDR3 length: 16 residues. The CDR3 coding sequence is TGTGCCAGCAGCTCCGGGCCGGGACAGCTAAATGAAAAACTGTTTTTT. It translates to CASSSGPGQLNEKLFF.

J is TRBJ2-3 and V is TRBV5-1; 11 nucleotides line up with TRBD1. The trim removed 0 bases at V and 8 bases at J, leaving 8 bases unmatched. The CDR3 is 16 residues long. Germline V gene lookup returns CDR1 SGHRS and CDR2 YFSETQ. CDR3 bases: TGCGCCAGCAGCTTGGGGACAGGGGGCGCTTCGAGTACGCAGTATTTT. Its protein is CASSLGTGGASSTQYF.

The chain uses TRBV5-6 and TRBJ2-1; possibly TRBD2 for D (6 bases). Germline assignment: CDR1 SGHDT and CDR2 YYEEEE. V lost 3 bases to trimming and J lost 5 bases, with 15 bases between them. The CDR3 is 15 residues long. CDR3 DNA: TGTGCCAGCAGCTCGCCGCGGGGCGGGAACAATGAGCAGTTCTTC. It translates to CASSSPRGGNNEQFF.

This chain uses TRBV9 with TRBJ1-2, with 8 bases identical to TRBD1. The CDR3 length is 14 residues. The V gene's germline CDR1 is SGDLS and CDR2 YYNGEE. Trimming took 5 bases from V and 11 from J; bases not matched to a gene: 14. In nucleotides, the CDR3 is TGTGCCAGCAGAAGCGGCGACAGGGGAGGGCCTTACACCTTC. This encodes CASRSGDRGGPYTF. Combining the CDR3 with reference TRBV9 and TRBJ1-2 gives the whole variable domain DSGVTQTPKHLITATGQRVTLRCSPRSGDLSVYWYQQSLDQGLQFLIQYYNGEERAKGNILERFSAQQFPDLHSELNLSSLELGDSALYFCASRSGDRGGPYTFGSGTRLTVV.